This is a list of T cell receptor beta chains from one sample in a study of cytomegalovirus exposure and HLA in healthy donors. The method was immunoSEQ multiplex PCR; TCRdb's version includes in-frame clones alone and lacks a portion of them. There are more than 110,000 clones in the sample; about 71% occur only once, and roughly 2% lies in the top ten. The sequenced material came from PBMCs. The receptor source for this set is a woman aged 60-75 years in good health and CMV-seropositive. CDR3s include the opening cysteine and the closing phenylalanine or tryptophan. Each record gives: V gene, CDR3 protein.

TRBV10-3,CAIGPGGGNTEAFF
TRBV10-3,CAISEGDTEAFF
TRBV5-1,CASSRGTVTDTQYF
TRBV30,CAWSEQGPYEQYF
TRBV6-1,CASNPGGTGELFF
TRBV2,CAGGTVSNQPQHF
TRBV6-6,CASRDQGDTF
TRBV11-2,CASSLLARQETQYF
TRBV18,CASSPQGASNQPQHF
TRBV5-8,CASSLAAGVRYEQYF
TRBV9,CASSVGSPSYEQYF
TRBV7-2,CASSLVGTSVRSYNEQFF
TRBV2,CASTVNTEAFF